This T cell receptor (beta chain) came from a study of beta chain features in type 1 diabetes. Averaging approximately 110 mL, one heparinised blood draw came from each individual donor. Sorting that relied on CD45RO/CCR7/CD25/CD127/CD95/CD27 yielded CD4+ naive, central memory, regulatory and stem cell-like memory cells. Sorting produced populations that all topped 95% purity. The entirety of the isolated RNA underwent reverse transcription, so expressed TCRB transcripts were sequenced. The data were produced by immunoSEQ multiplex PCR, yet TCRdb's version contains in-frame clones alone and is incomplete. The sample lists under 450,000 clones; about 15% were seen once. A few counts support this clone. The CDR3 runs to 13 residues. The V end lost 6 bases, the J end lost 4 bases, and 12 bases lay between the germline ends. Germline CDR1 MNHNY, CDR2 SVGAGI (reference sequence).

The chain recombines TRBV6-6 with TRBJ2-5, with D possibly matching TRBD2 (6 bases). The sequencing sample was made of naive CD4+ T cells from blood. The receptor was derived from a man in his thirties or forties in good health. DNA for the CDR3: TGTGCCAGCAGCGTCGCCGGGAGAGAGACCCAGTACTTC. Residues: CASSVAGRETQYF.